The rows below give T cell receptor beta chains drawn from one sample of a study of blood T cells in healthy people across ages. TCRdb called the 5' RACE reads again in MiXCR, with one record for every CDR3 protein. The top ten clones hold about 13% of a sample with about 650,000 distinct CDR3 sequences, roughly half of them seen once. Sequenced: blood. The receptor source for this set is an elderly woman in good health. Each CDR3 is given with its conserved first and last residue. A D gene is named only where the DNA matches it firmly. Rows may omit the clone size; those that give it use once, few, many or a size class.

DNA | CDR3 | D | J | size | V
TGTGCCAGCAGCCAGAGAAGGGGTTCAGGATTCGTGGAGACCCAGTACTTC | CASSQRRGSGFVETQYF | . | TRBJ2-5 | . | TRBV12-3/TRBV12-4
TGCGCCAGCAGCTCGGGAGAAGAGACCCAGTACTTC | CASSSGEETQYF | . | TRBJ2-5 | . | TRBV5-1
TGTGCCACCAGCGAAGGGGACAGCCCGAACACTGAAGCTTTCTTT | CATSEGDSPNTEAFF | TRBD1 | TRBJ1-1 | . | TRBV24-1
TGCAGTGCTAGAGCTTCGGAGACCCAGTACTTC | CSARASETQYF | . | TRBJ2-5 | few | TRBV20-1
TGTGCCAGCAGTCCCGGGACTAGCGCCTTAAGCTCCTACAATGAGCAGTTCTTC | CASSPGTSALSSYNEQFF | TRBD2 | TRBJ2-1 | . | TRBV12-3/TRBV12-4
TGCAGTGCTAGAGATCCGTACAGGGAGGGGACCCAGTACTTC | CSARDPYREGTQYF | . | TRBJ2-5 | . | TRBV20-1
TGTGCCAGCAGTCGACTGTCCTCTGGAAACACCATATATTTT | CASSRLSSGNTIYF | . | TRBJ1-3 | . | TRBV6-6
TGTTCCAGCAGTGCTGACAGTCCCTACGAGCAGTACTTC | CSSSADSPYEQYF | . | TRBJ2-7 | . | TRBV28
TGTGCCAGCAGTTACCCGCCTAGCGGGGGTGTTGAGTATTTT | CASSYPPSGGVEYF | TRBD2 | TRBJ2-3 | . | TRBV6-6
TGCGCCAGCAGATCAATGGGACGAAGCTATGGCTACACCTTC | CASRSMGRSYGYTF | . | TRBJ1-2 | many | TRBV4-1
TGCGCCAGCAGCCAAGTCGACATGCTCTCCTACAATGAGCAGTTCTTC | CASSQVDMLSYNEQFF | . | TRBJ2-1 | few | TRBV4-1
TGCGCCAGCAGCAGGCGGAGCGGCCCTAGGACAGGGTCGAAAGATACGCAGTATTTT | CASSRRSGPRTGSKDTQYF | TRBD1 | TRBJ2-3 | . | TRBV5-1
TGTGCCAGCAGTGGGGGGCGCGGAGCTTTCTTT | CASSGGRGAFF | . | TRBJ1-1 | few | TRBV25-1
TGTGCCAGCAGCTTGGGGGGGGCCGTCAATGAGCAGTTCTTC | CASSLGGAVNEQFF | . | TRBJ2-1 | few | TRBV7-2
TGCAGTGCTAGAGATGTAAGGGATGTTGGAAACACCATATATTTT | CSARDVRDVGNTIYF | . | TRBJ1-3 | many | TRBV20-1
TGTGCCAGCACGAAGGACAGCTATGGCTACACCTTC | CASTKDSYGYTF | . | TRBJ1-2 | . | TRBV12-3/TRBV12-4
TGCGCCAGCAGCGTGGGAAGCGTCAATGAGCAGTACTTC | CASSVGSVNEQYF | . | TRBJ2-5 | once | TRBV5-1
TGTGCCAGCAGTTTATGGGGCACAGGGAGGAACACTGAAGCTTTCTTT | CASSLWGTGRNTEAFF | . | TRBJ1-1 | . | TRBV28
TGTGCCAGCAGCCGACGGTCAGGGCTGGACTATGGCTACACCTTC | CASSRRSGLDYGYTF | . | TRBJ1-2 | few | TRBV3-1
TGTGCCAGCAGCCAAGCGGGGCAAGGGGCTGAAGCTTTCTTT | CASSQAGQGAEAFF | . | TRBJ1-1 | . | TRBV3-1
TGCAGCGTTGAAGACCGGTTCACCTACGAGCAGTACTTC | CSVEDRFTYEQYF | . | TRBJ2-7 | many | TRBV29-1
TGTGCCTGGAGTGTGGGGAACAATGAGCAGTTCTTC | CAWSVGNNEQFF | . | TRBJ2-1 | . | TRBV30
TGCGCCAGCAGCTTGGCGGGGGATAGCAATCAGCCCCAGCATTTT | CASSLAGDSNQPQHF | . | TRBJ1-5 | . | TRBV5-1
TGCGCCAGCAGCTTCACCTACTCTGGGGCCAACGTCCTGACTTTC | CASSFTYSGANVLTF | . | TRBJ2-6 | many | TRBV5-1
TGTGCCAGCAGTTCCCGGACAGGCGGTTATGGCTACACCTTC | CASSSRTGGYGYTF | TRBD1 | TRBJ1-2 | many | TRBV6-5
TGCAGCGGCAGGAGGGGGACTAATGAAAAACTGTTTTTT | CSGRRGTNEKLFF | . | TRBJ1-4 | . | TRBV29-1
TGCGCCAGCAGCTTGGACGCCTACGAGCAGTACTTC | CASSLDAYEQYF | . | TRBJ2-7 | few | TRBV5-1
TGCGCCAGCAGCCAAGGTCGGGACAGAAACTATGGCTACACCTTC | CASSQGRDRNYGYTF | TRBD1 | TRBJ1-2 | . | TRBV4-1
TGCGCCAGCAGCCGAACAGGGGATTCCGAAGAGACCCAGTACTTC | CASSRTGDSEETQYF | TRBD1 | TRBJ2-5 | many | TRBV5-1
TGCAGTGCTAGAGATGTAGCGGGGTTCATTTATTCACCCCTCCACTTT | CSARDVAGFIYSPLHF | . | TRBJ1-6 | once | TRBV20-1
TGTGCCAGTATCCCCCGAGGGGGGGGCCGGAATGGCTACACCTTC | CASIPRGGGRNGYTF | . | TRBJ1-2 | many | TRBV28
TGCAGTGCTAGAGTCCGCTACGATGAGCAGTTCTTC | CSARVRYDEQFF | . | TRBJ2-1 | once | TRBV20-1
TGCGCCAGCAGCTTGGGGACGGGGGCGCAAGGACAGCCCCAGCATTTT | CASSLGTGAQGQPQHF | . | TRBJ1-5 | . | TRBV5-1